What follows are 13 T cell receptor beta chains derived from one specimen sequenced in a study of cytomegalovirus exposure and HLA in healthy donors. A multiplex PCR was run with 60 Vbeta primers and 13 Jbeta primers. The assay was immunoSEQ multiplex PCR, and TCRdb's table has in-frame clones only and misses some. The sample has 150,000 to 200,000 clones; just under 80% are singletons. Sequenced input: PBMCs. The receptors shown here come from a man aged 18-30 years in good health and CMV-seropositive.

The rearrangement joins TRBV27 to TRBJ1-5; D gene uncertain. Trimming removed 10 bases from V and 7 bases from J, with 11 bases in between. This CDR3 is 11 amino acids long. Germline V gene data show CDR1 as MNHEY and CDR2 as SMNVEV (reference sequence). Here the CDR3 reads CATGQRQPQHF. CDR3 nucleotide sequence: TGTGCCACGGGTCAAAGGCAGCCCCAGCATTTT.

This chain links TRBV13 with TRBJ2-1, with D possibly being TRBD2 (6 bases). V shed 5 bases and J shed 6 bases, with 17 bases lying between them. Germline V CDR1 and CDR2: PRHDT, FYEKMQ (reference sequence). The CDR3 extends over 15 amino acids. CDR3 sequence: CASSVSGGTGNEQFF. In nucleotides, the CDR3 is TGTGCCAGCAGCGTTAGTGGGGGGACGGGCAATGAGCAGTTCTTC.

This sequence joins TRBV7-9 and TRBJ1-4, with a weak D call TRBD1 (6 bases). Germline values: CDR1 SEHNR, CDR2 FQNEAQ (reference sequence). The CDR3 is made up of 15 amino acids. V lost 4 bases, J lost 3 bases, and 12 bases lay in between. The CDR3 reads CASSSQGRANEKLFF. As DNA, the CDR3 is TGTGCCAGCAGCTCCCAGGGGAGGGCTAATGAAAAACTGTTTTTT. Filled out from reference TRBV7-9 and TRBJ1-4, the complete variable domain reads DTGVSQNPRHKITKRGQNVTFRCDPISEHNRLYWYRQTLGQGPEFLTYFQNEAQLEKSRLLSDRFSAERPKGSFSTLEIQRTEQGDSAMYLCASSSQGRANEKLFFGSGTQLSVL.

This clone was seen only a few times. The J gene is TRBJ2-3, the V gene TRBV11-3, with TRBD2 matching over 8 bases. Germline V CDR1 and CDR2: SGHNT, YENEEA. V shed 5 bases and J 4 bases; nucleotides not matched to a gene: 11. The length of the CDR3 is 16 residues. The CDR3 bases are TGTGCCAGCAGCCGAGGGCTAGCGGGCGGGGCAGATACGCAGTATTTT. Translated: CASSRGLAGGADTQYF.

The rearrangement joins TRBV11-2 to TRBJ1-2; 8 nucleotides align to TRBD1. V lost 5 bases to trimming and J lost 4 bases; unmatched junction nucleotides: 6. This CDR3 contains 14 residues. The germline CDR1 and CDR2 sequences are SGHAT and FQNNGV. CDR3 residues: CASSPRTGSYGYTF. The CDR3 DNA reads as TGTGCCAGCAGCCCCAGGACAGGGAGCTATGGCTACACCTTC.

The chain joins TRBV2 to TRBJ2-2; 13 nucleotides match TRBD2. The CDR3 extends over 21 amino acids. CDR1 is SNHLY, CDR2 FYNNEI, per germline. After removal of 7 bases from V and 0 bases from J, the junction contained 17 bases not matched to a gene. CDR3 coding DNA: TGTGCCAGCATTCCCCACGGATGGACTAGCGGGAGCCTCCCGAACACCGGGGAGCTGTTTTTT. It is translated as CASIPHGWTSGSLPNTGELFF.

The CDR3: CASSVSGTGTSLGRYTF. CDR3 sequence (DNA): TGTGCCAGCAGCGTATCCGGGACAGGGACCAGCCTCGGGCGCTACACCTTC. The chain has TRBV9 and TRBJ1-2, with 9 positions matching TRBD1. This CDR3 spans 17 amino acids. Germline loops: CDR1 SGDLS, CDR2 YYNGEE. Trimming took 1 base from V and 9 from J; bases not matched to a gene: 16.

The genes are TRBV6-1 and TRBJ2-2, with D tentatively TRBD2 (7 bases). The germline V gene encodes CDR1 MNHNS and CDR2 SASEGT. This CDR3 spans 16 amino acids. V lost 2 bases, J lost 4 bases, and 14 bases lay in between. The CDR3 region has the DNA TGTGCCAGCAGTGAAATCGCGGGGGCGTCCACCGGGGAGCTGTTTTTT. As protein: CASSEIAGASTGELFF.

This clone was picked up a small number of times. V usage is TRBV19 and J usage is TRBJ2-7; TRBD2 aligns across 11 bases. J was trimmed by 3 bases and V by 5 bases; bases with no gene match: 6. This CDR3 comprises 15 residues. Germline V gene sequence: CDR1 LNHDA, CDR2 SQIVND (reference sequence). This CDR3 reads CASSAGTSGYYEQYF. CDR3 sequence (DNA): TGTGCCAGTAGTGCCGGGACTAGCGGATACTACGAGCAGTACTTC.

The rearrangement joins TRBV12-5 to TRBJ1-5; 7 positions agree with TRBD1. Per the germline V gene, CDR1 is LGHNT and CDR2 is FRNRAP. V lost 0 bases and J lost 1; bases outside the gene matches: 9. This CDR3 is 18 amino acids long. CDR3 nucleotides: TGTGCTAGTGGTTTGGTAGTTGGAGCAGGGGGAAGCAATCAGCCCCAGCATTTT. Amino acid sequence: CASGLVVGAGGSNQPQHF.

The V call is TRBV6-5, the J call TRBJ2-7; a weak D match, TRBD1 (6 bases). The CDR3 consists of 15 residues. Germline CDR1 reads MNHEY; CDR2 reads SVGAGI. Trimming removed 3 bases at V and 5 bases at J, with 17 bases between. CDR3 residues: CASSYRAGVSDEQYF. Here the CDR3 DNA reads TGTGCCAGCAGTTATAGGGCAGGGGTGTCGGACGAGCAGTACTTC.

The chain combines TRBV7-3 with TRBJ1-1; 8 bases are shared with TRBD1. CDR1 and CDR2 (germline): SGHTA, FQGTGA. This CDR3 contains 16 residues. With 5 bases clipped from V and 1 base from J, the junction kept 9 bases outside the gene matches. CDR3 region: CASSPNIGQGNTEAFF. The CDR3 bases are TGTGCCAGCAGCCCAAACATCGGACAGGGGAACACTGAAGCTTTCTTT.

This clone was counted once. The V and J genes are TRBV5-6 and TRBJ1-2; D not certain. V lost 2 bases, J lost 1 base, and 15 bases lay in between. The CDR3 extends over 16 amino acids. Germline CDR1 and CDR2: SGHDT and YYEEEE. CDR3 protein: CASSFFDVVDNYGYTF. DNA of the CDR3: TGTGCCAGCAGCTTTTTCGATGTCGTAGATAACTATGGCTACACCTTC.